These 7 T cell receptor beta chains were all obtained from the same sample, sequenced in a study of STAT5B mutations in CD4+ large granular lymphocyte leukemia (dated 2022 in TCRdb). Library preparation used the immunoSEQ multiplex PCR assay. In its TCRdb copy, this immuneACCESS table keeps in-frame sequences only and misses some clones. Where compared with another copy, unresolved V genes explain less than half of these, and the others have no known cause. The sample table shows about 24,000 clones, and 60% to 85% are seen once. The ten largest clones add up to 0.35% to 0.45% of the sample. Input material: CD4+ T cells from blood buffy coats. The receptors originated from a human donor in good health.

The chain combines TRBV7-8 with TRBJ2-7; 10 nucleotides match TRBD2. The CDR3 covers 16 residues. Germline V gene data show CDR1 as SGHVS and CDR2 as FQNEAQ. J gave up 4 bases and V 5 bases, and 11 bases lay outside the gene matches. CDR3: CASSDLRTSGLYEQYF. The CDR3 DNA follows: TGTGCCAGCAGCGACCTCCGGACTAGCGGATTATACGAGCAGTACTTC.

The chain combines TRBV5-4 with TRBJ1-4, with 9 bases aligning to TRBD1. V was clipped by 4 bases and J by 5 bases; unmatched bases: 6. This CDR3 is built from 15 residues. From germline, CDR1 is SGHNT and CDR2 YYREEE (reference sequence). CDR3 bases: TGTGCCAGCAGCCCGGCCGGGACAGGGAATGAAAAACTGTTTTTT. This gives the protein CASSPAGTGNEKLFF.

V gene TRBV5-1 combines with J gene TRBJ2-5; 8 positions agree with TRBD2. V gave up 4 bases and J gave up 1 base; unmatched junction bases: 9. This CDR3 contains 16 residues. Germline values: CDR1 SGHRS, CDR2 YFSETQ. In DNA form, the CDR3 reads TGCGCCAGCAGCATTCAGATCAGCGGGGGCCAAGAGACCCAGTACTTC. Its protein product is CASSIQISGGQETQYF.

V is TRBV30 and J is TRBJ1-1; D ambiguous. Germline loops: CDR1 GTSNPN, CDR2 SVGIG (reference sequence). This CDR3 contains 13 residues. Trimming removed 5 bases from V and 0 bases from J, with 10 bases in between. Written as DNA, the CDR3 is TGTGCCTGGGACCAAACACTGAACACTGAAGCTTTCTTT. This encodes CAWDQTLNTEAFF.

The sample holds a few counts of this clone. This sequence joins TRBV27 and TRBJ1-5; D not certain. There are 14 residues in the CDR3. Trimming shortened V by 3 bases and J by 3 bases, and 9 bases separated the two germline ends. In germline, CDR1 is MNHEY, CDR2 SMNVEV (reference sequence). The CDR3 reads CASSFGRDNQPQHF. The CDR3 coding sequence is TGTGCCAGCAGTTTCGGGCGAGACAATCAGCCCCAGCATTTT.

The gene calls are TRBV11-2 and TRBJ2-1, with D perhaps matching TRBD2 (5 bases). CDR3 length equals 13 residues. In germline, CDR1 is SGHAT, CDR2 FQNNGV. The V gene lost 1 base and the J gene lost 11 bases, with 12 bases spanning the gap. Here the CDR3 reads CASSLVLGGQQFF. The CDR3 DNA is TGTGCCAGCAGCTTAGTGTTGGGCGGGCAGCAGTTCTTC.

The rearrangement links TRBV5-4 to TRBJ1-1, with 12 positions matching TRBD1. This CDR3 comprises 16 residues. Germline lookup yields CDR1 SGHNT and CDR2 YYREEE (reference sequence). The J segment lost 0 bases and the V segment lost 7 bases, leaving 7 bases of the junction unmatched. The CDR3 DNA is TGTGCCAGCGGGCGGGGACAGGGGGCGATGAACACTGAAGCTTTCTTT. Residues: CASGRGQGAMNTEAFF.